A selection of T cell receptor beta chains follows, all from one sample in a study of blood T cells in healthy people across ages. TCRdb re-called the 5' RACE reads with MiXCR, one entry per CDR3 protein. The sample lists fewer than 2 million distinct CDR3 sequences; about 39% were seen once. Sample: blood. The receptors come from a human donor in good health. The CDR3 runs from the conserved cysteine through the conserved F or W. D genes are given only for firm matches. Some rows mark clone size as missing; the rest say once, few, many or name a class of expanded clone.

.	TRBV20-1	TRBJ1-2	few	CSARDTQGYGYTF	TGCAGTGCTAGAGACACCCAGGGCTATGGCTACACCTTC
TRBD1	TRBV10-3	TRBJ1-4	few	CAIRSDRGGEKLFF	TGTGCCATCAGATCAGACAGGGGCGGTGAAAAACTGTTTTTT
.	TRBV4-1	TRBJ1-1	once	CASSQVRPEQGRVNTEAFF	TGCGCCAGCAGCCAAGTGAGACCGGAACAGGGAAGAGTTAACACTGAAGCTTTCTTT
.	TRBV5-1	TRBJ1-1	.	CASAPRTAVQNTEAFF	TGCGCCAGCGCGCCCAGGACAGCCGTACAGAACACTGAAGCTTTCTTT
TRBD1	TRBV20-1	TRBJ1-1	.	CSAREGAENTEAFF	TGCAGTGCTAGGGAGGGGGCAGAGAACACTGAAGCTTTCTTT
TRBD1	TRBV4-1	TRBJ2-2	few	CASSTSREQGGTGELFF	TGCGCCAGCTCTACATCAAGGGAACAGGGGGGCACCGGGGAGCTGTTTTTT
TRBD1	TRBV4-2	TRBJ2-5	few	CASTFGTGETQYF	TGTGCCAGCACCTTCGGGACAGGAGAGACCCAGTACTTC
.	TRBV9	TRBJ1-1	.	CASSVEGGPANTEAFF	TGTGCCAGCAGCGTAGAGGGGGGGCCGGCGAACACTGAAGCTTTCTTT
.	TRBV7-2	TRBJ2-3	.	CASSLVGQNPDTQYF	TGTGCCAGCAGCTTAGTTGGGCAGAATCCAGATACGCAGTATTTT
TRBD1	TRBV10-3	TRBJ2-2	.	CAISEFWTGGQTGELFF	TGTGCCATCAGTGAGTTCTGGACAGGGGGTCAAACCGGGGAGCTGTTTTTT
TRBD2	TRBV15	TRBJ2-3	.	CATSRSGGTDTQYF	TGTGCCACCAGCAGGAGCGGGGGCACAGATACGCAGTATTTT
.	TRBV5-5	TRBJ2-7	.	CASSLAWGAYEQYF	TGTGCCAGCAGCTTGGCCTGGGGGGCCTACGAGCAGTACTTC
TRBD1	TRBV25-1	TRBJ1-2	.	CASRDTGGAYGYTF	TGTGCCAGCAGGGACACAGGGGGCGCCTATGGCTACACCTTC
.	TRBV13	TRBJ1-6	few	CASSARGWGQNSPLHF	TGTGCCAGCAGCGCGAGAGGCTGGGGGCAGAATTCACCCCTCCACTTT
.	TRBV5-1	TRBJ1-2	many	CASSLGGVTGPIDGYTF	TGCGCCAGCAGCTTGGGCGGCGTTACAGGGCCGATCGACGGCTACACCTTC
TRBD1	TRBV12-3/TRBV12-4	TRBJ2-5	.	CASRETGGWQYF	TGTGCCAGCAGAGAAACAGGGGGCTGGCAGTACTTC
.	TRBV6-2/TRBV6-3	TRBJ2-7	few	CASSWGTHEQYF	TGTGCCAGCAGTTGGGGGACACACGAGCAGTACTTC
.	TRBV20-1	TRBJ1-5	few	CSGIGEFNQPQHF	TGCAGTGGTATTGGAGAGTTCAATCAGCCCCAGCATTTT
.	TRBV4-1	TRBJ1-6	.	CASSQVRAVSSYNSPLHF	TGCGCCAGCAGCCAAGTGAGGGCAGTGAGCTCCTATAATTCACCCCTCCACTTT
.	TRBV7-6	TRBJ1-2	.	CASGLEAAPNYGYTF	TGTGCCAGCGGCTTAGAGGCGGCACCTAACTATGGCTACACCTTC
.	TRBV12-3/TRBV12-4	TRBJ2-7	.	CASSVREIYEQYF	TGTGCCAGCAGTGTACGGGAAATTTACGAGCAGTACTTC
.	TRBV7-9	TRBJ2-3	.	CASSLRLEITDTQYF	TGTGCCAGCAGCCTGAGACTAGAGATCACAGATACGCAGTATTTT
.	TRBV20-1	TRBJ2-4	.	CSAPWRVKNIQYF	TGCAGTGCTCCGTGGCGGGTCAAAAACATTCAGTACTTC
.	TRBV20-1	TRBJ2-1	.	CSAPGDGGLYEQFF	TGCAGTGCTCCTGGGGACGGGGGCCTGTATGAGCAGTTCTTC
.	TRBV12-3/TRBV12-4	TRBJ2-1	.	CASRGDSYNEQFF	TGTGCCAGCAGGGGAGACTCCTACAATGAGCAGTTCTTC
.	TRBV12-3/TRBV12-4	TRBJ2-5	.	CASSPWDPEETQYF	TGTGCCAGCAGTCCTTGGGATCCCGAAGAGACCCAGTACTTC
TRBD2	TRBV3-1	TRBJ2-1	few	CASCLGLVTNEQFF	TGTGCCAGCTGCCTCGGACTAGTTACGAATGAGCAGTTCTTC
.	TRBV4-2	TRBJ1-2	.	CASSQDGTRRRYGYTF	TGTGCCAGCAGCCAAGATGGGACGCGACGGCGCTATGGCTACACCTTC
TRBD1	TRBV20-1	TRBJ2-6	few	CSARGQGISGANVLTF	TGCAGTGCTCGGGGACAGGGGATCTCTGGGGCCAACGTCCTGACTTTC
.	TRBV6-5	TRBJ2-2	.	CASKFRTGELFF	TGTGCCAGCAAATTTAGAACCGGGGAGCTGTTTTTT
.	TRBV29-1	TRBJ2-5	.	CSVAQTQETQYF	TGCAGCGTGGCTCAGACCCAAGAGACCCAGTACTTC
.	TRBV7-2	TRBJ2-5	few	CASSLQPAGGATQYF	TGTGCCAGCAGCTTACAGCCCGCCGGAGGGGCGACCCAGTACTTC
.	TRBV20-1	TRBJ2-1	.	CSARGLSFYNEQFF	TGCAGTGCGCGGGGACTGTCTTTCTACAATGAGCAGTTCTTC
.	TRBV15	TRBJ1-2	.	CATSGDVGVDYGYTF	TGTGCCACCTCAGGCGACGTCGGGGTTGACTATGGCTACACCTTC
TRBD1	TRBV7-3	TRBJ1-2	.	CASSLTGMRDSGYTF	TGTGCCAGCAGCTTAACAGGCATGCGGGACAGCGGCTACACCTTC
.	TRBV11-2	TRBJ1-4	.	CASSDTGATNEKLFF	TGTGCCAGCAGCGACACAGGAGCAACTAATGAAAAACTGTTTTTT
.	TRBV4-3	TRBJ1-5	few	CASSQEARSGQPQHF	TGCGCCAGCAGCCAAGAGGCAAGGAGCGGTCAGCCCCAGCATTTT
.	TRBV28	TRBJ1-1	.	CASRSPGGERAFF	TGTGCCAGCAGATCGCCCGGGGGGGAGAGAGCTTTCTTT
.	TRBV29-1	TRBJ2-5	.	CSVDGGAWETQYF	TGCAGCGTTGATGGGGGGGCGTGGGAGACCCAGTACTTC
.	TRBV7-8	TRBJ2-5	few	CASSFRQGPYQETQYF	TGTGCCAGCAGCTTTCGGCAGGGGCCTTACCAAGAGACCCAGTACTTC
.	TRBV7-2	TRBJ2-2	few	CASSLVGSGDYTGELFF	TGTGCCAGCAGCTTAGTGGGGTCAGGGGATTACACCGGGGAGCTGTTTTTT
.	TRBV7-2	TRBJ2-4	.	CASSLLGDIQYF	TGTGCCAGCAGCTTATTGGGGGACATTCAGTACTTC
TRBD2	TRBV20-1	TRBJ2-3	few	CSARAAGGDTQYF	TGCAGTGCTAGAGCTGCGGGGGGTGATACGCAGTATTTT
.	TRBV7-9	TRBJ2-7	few	CASSHDFHEQYF	TGTGCCAGCAGCCACGACTTTCACGAGCAGTACTTC
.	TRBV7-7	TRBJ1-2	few	CASSRDNNYGYTF	TGTGCTAGCAGTAGGGACAACAACTATGGCTACACCTTC
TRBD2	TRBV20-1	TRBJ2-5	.	CSGVSGGALETQYF	TGCAGCGGAGTTAGCGGGGGGGCCTTGGAGACCCAGTACTTC
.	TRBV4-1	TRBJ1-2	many	CASSQEAYGYTF	TGCGCCAGCAGCCAAGAGGCATATGGCTACACCTTC
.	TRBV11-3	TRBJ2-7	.	CASSPLGPFYEQYF	TGTGCCAGCAGCCCTCTAGGGCCTTTCTACGAGCAGTACTTC
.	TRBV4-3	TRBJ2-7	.	CASSQHFLGSEGFHEQYF	TGCGCCAGCAGCCAACATTTCCTCGGTTCTGAGGGTTTCCACGAGCAGTACTTC
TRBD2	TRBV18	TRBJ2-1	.	CASSALTSGGSGNEQFF	TGTGCCAGCTCAGCTTTGACTAGCGGGGGTTCAGGGAATGAGCAGTTCTTC
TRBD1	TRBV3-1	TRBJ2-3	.	CASSRHSTGGTNTDTQYF	TGTGCCAGCAGCCGACACTCGACAGGGGGTACTAACACAGATACGCAGTATTTT
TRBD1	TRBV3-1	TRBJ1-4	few	CASSQDSLGGQTNEKLFF	TGTGCCAGCAGCCAAGATTCCCTAGGGGGACAGACCAATGAAAAACTGTTTTTT
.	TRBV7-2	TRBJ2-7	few	CASSSLDSPYEQYF	TGTGCCAGCAGCTCCCTGGACAGTCCCTACGAGCAGTACTTC
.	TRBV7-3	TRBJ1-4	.	CASSSAPGGASNEKLFF	TGTGCCAGCAGCTCGGCACCAGGCGGAGCCTCTAATGAAAAACTGTTTTTT
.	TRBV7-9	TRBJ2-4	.	CASSTGTWGEQYF	TGTGCCAGCAGCACCGGGACCTGGGGGGAGCAGTACTTC
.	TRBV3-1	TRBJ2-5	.	CASSQAANQETQYF	TGTGCCAGCAGCCAAGCGGCAAACCAAGAGACCCAGTACTTC
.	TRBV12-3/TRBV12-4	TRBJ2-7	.	CASSWQGNEQYF	TGTGCCAGCAGCTGGCAGGGTAACGAGCAGTACTTC